Shown below are 20 T cell receptor beta chains from a single sample sequenced in a study of T cells after yellow fever vaccination. In TCRdb, the 5' RACE reads were re-called with MiXCR into one record per CDR3 protein. Of about 210,000 distinct CDR3 sequences in the sample, 5.5% to 8.5% are singletons; the top ten hold approximately 1%. Sequencing was performed on CD4+ T cells sorted from PBMCs, taken on the day of the yellow fever booster vaccination. The receptors shown here come from a young man who received the YFV17D yellow fever vaccine.

The rearrangement links TRBV11-2 to TRBJ2-6, with 10 nucleotides matching TRBD2. Germline V CDR1 and CDR2: SGHAT, FQNNGV. Trimming removed 5 bases from V and 2 bases from J; junction bases left unmatched: 12. The CDR3 is made up of 19 amino acids. Here the CDR3 DNA reads TGTGCCAGCAGCCGCCGCTTTAGCGGGAGGACTCCTGGGGCCAACGTCCTGACTTTC. Its protein product is CASSRRFSGRTPGANVLTF.

This clonotype was found many times. The chain uses TRBV5-5 and TRBJ2-5, with 11 positions matching TRBD2. Unmatched junction bases numbered 5, after V lost 4 bases and J lost 3 bases. This CDR3 has 15 amino acids. Germline V gene lookup returns CDR1 SGHKS and CDR2 YYEKEE (reference sequence). The chain's CDR3 is CASSVVTSGKETQYF. In DNA form, the CDR3 reads TGTGCCAGCAGCGTGGTGACTAGCGGGAAAGAGACCCAGTACTTC. Using reference TRBV5-5 and TRBJ2-5 for the parts outside the CDR3, the full variable domain is DAGVTQSPTHLIKTRGQQVTLRCSPISGHKSVSWYQQVLGQGPQFIFQYYEKEERGRGNFPDRFSARQFPNYSSELNVNALLLGDSALYLCASSVVTSGKETQYFGPGTRLLVL.

This clonotype was detected only a few times. The J gene is TRBJ2-7, the V gene TRBV6-5; no reliable D call. This CDR3 comprises 11 residues. The germline V gene has CDR1 MNHEY and CDR2 SVGAGI. Trimming pared 6 bases from V and 4 bases from J, leaving 7 bases between. CDR3 residues: CASRLLYEQYF. CDR3 nucleotide sequence: TGTGCCAGCAGACTGTTATACGAGCAGTACTTC.

The chain's CDR3 is CSARTLRRAGTGELFF. The CDR3 DNA sequence: TGCAGTGCTAGAACGCTGCGAAGGGCGGGCACCGGGGAGCTGTTTTTT. The V and J genes are TRBV20-1 and TRBJ2-2; the D gene is possibly TRBD2 (5 bases). Germline lookup yields CDR1 DFQATT and CDR2 SNEGSKA (reference sequence). The CDR3 is 16 residues long. Trimming removed 2 bases at V and 4 bases at J, with 17 bases between.

The chain has TRBV7-2 and TRBJ2-1; D call uncertain. Germline V CDR1 and CDR2: SGHTA, FQGNSA. V lost 3 bases and J lost 6, with 9 bases in between. The CDR3 extends over 13 amino acids. Here the CDR3 reads CASSLVNSNEQFF. CDR3 in DNA: TGTGCCAGCAGCTTGGTAAATTCCAATGAGCAGTTCTTC.

This clonotype was recorded at least ten times. This rearrangement joins TRBV5-1 to TRBJ1-1, with TRBD1 identical over 7 bases. The CDR3 contains 13 residues. Germline values: CDR1 SGHRS, CDR2 YFSETQ. V lost 4 bases and J lost 3; bases outside the gene matches: 3. The CDR3, as DNA: TGCGCCAGCAGCGCAGGGGGTTACACTGAAGCTTTCTTT. Its translation: CASSAGGYTEAFF. The complete variable domain, with remaining parts taken from reference TRBV5-1 and TRBJ1-1, reads KAGVTQTPRYLIKTRGQQVTLSCSPISGHRSVSWYQQTPGQGLQFLFEYFSETQRNKGNFPGRFSGRQFSNSRSEMNVSTLELGDSALYLCASSAGGYTEAFFGQGTRLTVV.

This clonotype was observed a few times. V gene TRBV7-2 combines with J gene TRBJ2-7; the D is unclear. Trimming took off 5 bases at V and 6 bases at J, with 14 bases between the two ends. Germline assignment: CDR1 SGHTA and CDR2 FQGNSA. The CDR3 runs to 13 residues. CDR3 coding DNA: TGTGCCAGCAGCCCCTCCGCCCCACGCGAGCAGTACTTC. Protein product: CASSPSAPREQYF.

There are many counts of this clonotype. This chain joins TRBV7-2 and TRBJ2-7, with D perhaps matching TRBD1 (5 bases). Germline CDR1 is SGHTA and CDR2 is FQGNSA. Trimming cost V 1 base and J 12 bases, with 19 bases left between them. The CDR3 loop spans 14 amino acids. CDR3 nucleotide sequence: TGTGCCAGCAGCTTAGATGGGGCAGAAAGGATGGCGTACTTC. Amino acid sequence: CASSLDGAERMAYF.

A word on this clonotype: A much larger clone is a single base away; this may be a read error. The chain employs TRBV9 and TRBJ2-5; possible D gene TRBD2, 5 bases. The germline gives CDR1 SGDLS, CDR2 YYNGEE. The CDR3 length is 16 residues. This chain's CDR3 is CVSSVGSLAPQETQYF. The CDR3 region has the DNA TGTGTCAGCAGCGTAGGGTCATTAGCGCCCCAAGAGACCCAGTACTTC.

This clonotype was recorded at least ten times. The chain joins TRBV24-1 to TRBJ2-2; D gene uncertain. Trimming cost V 1 base and J 4 bases, with 3 bases left between them. The V gene's germline CDR1 is KGHDR and CDR2 SFDVKD. The CDR3 sequence is 13 residues long. CDR3 in amino acids: CATSDLGTGELFF. Written as DNA, the CDR3 is TGTGCCACCAGTGATTTAGGCACCGGGGAGCTGTTTTTT.

This clonotype occurred a few times. This chain connects TRBV7-9 to TRBJ2-2; perhaps TRBD2 as D (5 bases). Trimming left V 0 bases short and J 1 base short, with 6 bases between. The CDR3 is made up of 15 amino acids. Germline CDR1 reads SEHNR; CDR2 reads FQNEAQ (reference sequence). CDR3 sequence reads: CASSLAEGNTGELFF. The CDR3 nucleotides read TGTGCCAGCAGCTTAGCCGAGGGGAACACCGGGGAGCTGTTTTTT.

This clonotype was seen only a few times. V usage is TRBV20-1 and J usage is TRBJ2-7; D is perhaps TRBD1 (7 bases). The CDR3 extends over 16 amino acids. V lost 6 bases and J 4 bases, leaving 25 bases between the germline ends. The germline V gene encodes CDR1 DFQATT and CDR2 SNEGSKA (reference sequence). The CDR3 coding sequence is TGCAGTGCCGCTATCCGGGCCGAGACAGGGACTTACGAGCAGTACTTC. Translation gives CSAAIRAETGTYEQYF.

This clonotype was counted ten times or more. The V and J genes are TRBV12-3 or TRBV12-4 and TRBJ2-1, with 7 bases identical to TRBD2. The CDR3 sequence is 13 residues long. Losses at the gene ends were 5 bases for V and 4 bases for J; bases not matched to a gene: 2. CDR3 sequence (DNA): TGTGCCAGCAGTAGAGCGGGGTACAATGAGCAGTTCTTC. It encodes CASSRAGYNEQFF.

This clonotype was counted a few times. V and J are TRBV27 and TRBJ2-7; D may be TRBD2 (6 bases). In germline, CDR1 is MNHEY, CDR2 SMNVEV (reference sequence). With 6 bases removed from V and 4 bases from J, the gap between germline ends came to 19 bases. The CDR3 covers 15 residues. CDR3 DNA sequence: TGTGCCAGCAGGGGGGTTGGGCAGGGACTTTACGAGCAGTACTTC. Translation gives CASRGVGQGLYEQYF.

This clonotype was counted at least ten times. V and J are TRBV4-3 and TRBJ1-6; D ambiguous. With 1 base removed from V and 10 bases from J, the gap between germline ends came to 11 bases. The germline V gene encodes CDR1 LGHNA and CDR2 YSLEER. This CDR3 is built from 14 residues. This CDR3 reads CASSQVRVGSPLHF. For the CDR3, the DNA is TGCGCCAGCAGCCAAGTAAGGGTGGGGTCACCCCTCCACTTT.

This clonotype has at least ten counts. The chain combines TRBV20-1 with TRBJ2-1; 14 bases map to TRBD2. The CDR3 runs to 16 residues. The ends lost 8 bases at V and 6 bases at J; junction bases unmatched: 12. Germline V CDR1 and CDR2: DFQATT, SNEGSKA (reference sequence). The CDR3 nucleotides are TGCAGTCCATCCGGGACTAGCGGGAGAATTGGCAATGAGCAGTTCTTC. It specifies CSPSGTSGRIGNEQFF.

In its sample, this clonotype was seen a few times. V is TRBV7-9 and J is TRBJ2-7; TRBD1 is a possible D gene (5 bases). There are 13 residues in the CDR3. Looked up from germline, CDR1 is SEHNR and CDR2 is FQNEAQ (reference sequence). With 5 bases removed from V and 0 bases from J, the gap between germline ends came to 8 bases. The CDR3 DNA reads as TGTGCCAGCAGCCCGACAGCCTCCTACGAGCAGTACTTC. It is translated as CASSPTASYEQYF.

This clonotype appeared a few times. This sequence joins TRBV20-1 and TRBJ2-3; possible D gene TRBD1, 6 bases. The CDR3 runs 13 residues. Germline CDR1 DFQATT, CDR2 SNEGSKA (reference sequence). Trimming left V 8 bases short and J 0 bases short, with 12 bases between. This chain's CDR3 is CSSEGDSTDTQYF. The CDR3 bases are TGCAGTTCCGAGGGGGATAGCACAGATACGCAGTATTTT.

At least ten counts were recorded for this clonotype. V usage is TRBV20-1 and J usage is TRBJ2-1; perhaps TRBD2 as D (7 bases). Germline-derived CDR1 and CDR2 are DFQATT and SNEGSKA (reference sequence). The V end was cut by 3 bases, the J end by 8 bases, with 14 bases between. The CDR3 has 13 residues. The CDR3 protein is CSARRGGEDEQFF. DNA for the CDR3: TGCAGTGCTAGGAGGGGGGGTGAGGATGAGCAGTTCTTC.

This clonotype was observed a handful of times. This chain joins TRBV18 and TRBJ1-1; D perhaps matches TRBD1 (5 bases). The germline V gene encodes CDR1 KGHSH and CDR2 LQKENI. Deletions cut 6 bases from V and 6 bases from J, with 17 bases between. This CDR3 is built from 14 residues. The CDR3 loop reads CASSPIGGKSEAFF. The DNA for the CDR3 is TGTGCCAGCTCGCCAATTGGGGGTAAATCTGAAGCTTTCTTT.